This TCR beta chain was sequenced during a study of radiation and T cells in renal cell carcinoma. This CDR3 is built from 14 residues. Trimming removed 6 bases from V and 11 bases from J; junction bases left unmatched: 12. Looked up from germline, CDR1 is MDHEN and CDR2 is SYDVKM. Produced via immunoSEQ multiplex PCR; TCRdb's table is partial and in-frame only. Among about 120,000 clones listed, around 81% were seen once. This sample's time point: blood 2 weeks post-SBRT. This sample's treatment: 15 Gy SBRT to primary tumor, nephrectomy 4 weeks later. Material: blood, obtained from a patient whose treatment included radiotherapy and nephrectomy. The chain has TRBV28 and TRBJ1-1, with TRBD1 identical over 10 bases. The sequence derives from a man aged 50 or older with renal cell carcinoma. The CDR3 nucleotides are TGTGCCAGCAGAGGAACGACAGGGGGCTTTCGGGCTTTCTTT. The encoded protein is CASRGTTGGFRAFF.